Presented here are 4 T cell receptor beta chains from one specimen sequenced in a study of post-analysis software for immune sequencing data. These receptors' antigens are unknown. The TCR beta cDNA libraries contained unique molecular identifiers. Each CDR3 protein is one row after TCRdb ran MiXCR on the PCR reads. This sample has approximately 660,000 distinct CDR3 sequences; roughly three fifths occur once, and the top ten carry approximately 10%. Overall study results and limits: Compared with controls, patients had more of 4 or 5 TRBV segments, including TRBV5-6, TRBV5-1 and TRBV20-1.

Sequenced sample: blood. The receptors come from a girl aged 2 to 9 with multiple sclerosis.

The chain joins TRBV29-1 to TRBJ2-7, with 8 bases that match TRBD2. This CDR3 is 13 amino acids long. The V gene end was trimmed by 0 bases and the J gene end by 10 bases; junction bases not matched to a gene: 8. From germline, CDR1 is SQVTM and CDR2 ANQGSEA. CDR3 loop: CSVEEAGAGAQYF. Here the CDR3 DNA reads TGCAGCGTTGAAGAAGCGGGGGCTGGAGCCCAGTACTTC.

V and J are TRBV7-2 and TRBJ2-3; D is perhaps TRBD2 (5 bases). There are 13 residues in the CDR3. The germline gives CDR1 SGHTA, CDR2 FQGNSA. Trimming pared 5 bases from V and 6 bases from J, leaving 12 bases between. As DNA, the CDR3 is TGTGCCAGCAGCAAGATACTAGTTGATACGCAGTATTTT. Its translation is CASSKILVDTQYF.

This clonotype occurred a few times. CDR3 amino acids: CASSEARVSGRYNEQFF. The CDR3 bases are TGTGCCAGCAGTGAAGCGCGGGTTAGCGGGAGGTACAATGAGCAGTTCTTC. V and J are TRBV6-1 and TRBJ2-1; 10 bases line up with TRBD2. J lost 4 bases, V lost 0 bases, and 6 bases had no gene match. CDR3 size: 17 residues. The V gene's germline CDR1 is MNHNS and CDR2 SASEGT.

The chain links TRBV20-1 to TRBJ2-5; D remains unclear. Judging by the DNA end, TRBJ2-7 fits better; the J call may be wrong. Germline V gives CDR1 DFQATT, CDR2 SNEGSKA (reference sequence). This CDR3 is 13 amino acids long. The chain's CDR3 is CSARLGRVYEQYF. CDR3 nucleotide sequence: TGCAGTGCTAGACTAGGTAGAGTTTACGAGCAGTACTTC.